The rows below give T cell receptor beta chains drawn from one sample of a study of liver allograft versus peripheral blood T cells. TCRdb processed the reads anew with MiXCR; each CDR3 protein has one entry. Of approximately 9,000 distinct CDR3 sequences in the sample, around 20% are singletons; the top ten hold about 1.2%. These receptors were taken from a human patient who had a liver transplant. Some T cells may possibly be graft donor cells. The CDR3 runs from the conserved cysteine through the conserved F or W. D genes are given only for firm matches. Each size is once, few, many or a size class.

TRBV19	medium-sized	-	TRBJ2-7	TGTGCCAGTAGTATTAGGACCCTGTCCTACGAGCAGTACTTC	CASSIRTLSYEQYF
TRBV19	many	TRBD1	TRBJ1-1	TGTGCCAGTACCAATAACAGGGGAAGCGCTGAAGCTTTCTTT	CASTNNRGSAEAFF
TRBV6-5	few	-	TRBJ1-5	TGTGCCAGCGCACACAAAAGGGATCAGCCCCAGCATTTT	CASAHKRDQPQHF
TRBV12-3/TRBV12-4	few	-	TRBJ2-1	TGTGCCAGCAGCCCCGGCGGGTCTCTATACAATGAGCAGTTCTTC	CASSPGGSLYNEQFF
TRBV27	medium-sized	-	TRBJ1-1	TGTGCCAGCAAGCCGGGGCGCGTTATGAACACTGAAGCTTTCTTT	CASKPGRVMNTEAFF
TRBV7-2	medium-sized	-	TRBJ1-6	TGTGCCAGCAGCCCCGCCTTGGGGTTCTATAATTCACCCCTCCACTTT	CASSPALGFYNSPLHF
TRBV7-2	medium-sized	-	TRBJ1-2	TGTGCCAGCAGCAGGACCCAAGGGGTCTATGGCTACACCTTC	CASSRTQGVYGYTF
TRBV6-1	few	TRBD2	TRBJ2-3	TGTGCCAGCAGTGAAAGCGGGGGGGCCGGAGATACGCAGTATTTT	CASSESGGAGDTQYF
TRBV6-6	many	-	TRBJ2-7	TGTGCCGGTCAGGCTGGGTTCGAGCAGTACTTC	CAGQAGFEQYF
TRBV19	medium-sized	-	TRBJ1-2	TGTGCCAGTAGTCTTCTCGGGGTCAGCTATGGCTACACCTTC	CASSLLGVSYGYTF
TRBV6-6	medium-sized	TRBD1	TRBJ1-2	TGTGCCAGCAGTCCTCGGACAGGAGTATTTATTGATGGCTACACCTTC	CASSPRTGVFIDGYTF
TRBV5-4	medium-sized	-	TRBJ1-1	TGTGCCAGCAGCTTGGGCAGACAGATATCGAACACTGAAGCTTTCTTT	CASSLGRQISNTEAFF